This entry lists 23 T cell receptor beta chains sequenced from one sample in a study of T cells after yellow fever vaccination. TCRdb passed the 5' RACE reads through MiXCR, listing each CDR3 protein once. This table has some 300,000 distinct CDR3 sequences, around 9.3% appearing once. Source: CD4+ T cells sorted from PBMCs, taken 5 days after the yellow fever booster vaccination. All receptors derive from a man aged 18 to 29 who received the YFV17D yellow fever vaccine.

The rearrangement joins TRBV7-9 to TRBJ2-5; a possible D gene is TRBD1 (6 bases). V shed 6 bases and J shed 1 base, with 12 bases lying between them. This CDR3 is built from 14 residues. Per germline, CDR1 SEHNR and CDR2 FQNEAQ (reference sequence). The CDR3 is CASRQTGFQETQYF. CDR3 coding DNA: TGTGCCAGCAGGCAGACAGGTTTCCAAGAGACCCAGTACTTC.

The chain has TRBV5-8 and TRBJ1-2; no clear D. The V and J ends lost 0 bases and 0 bases respectively, with 12 bases between them. CDR1 is SGHTS and CDR2 is YDEGEE in the germline V gene. The CDR3 consists of 16 residues. Here the CDR3 reads CASSLAGKRANYGYTF. The CDR3 DNA is TGTGCCAGCAGCTTGGCCGGTAAACGAGCTAACTATGGCTACACCTTC.

The rearrangement links TRBV6-5 to TRBJ1-6; a possible D gene is TRBD1 (6 bases). In germline, CDR1 is MNHEY, CDR2 SVGAGI. Trimming removed 5 bases at V and 6 bases at J, with 14 bases between. The CDR3 runs to 15 residues. The chain's CDR3 is CASSTRTDSNSPLHF. CDR3 DNA sequence: TGTGCCAGCAGTACTAGGACAGATAGTAATTCACCCCTCCACTTT.

There are many counts of this clonotype. V is TRBV10-3 and J is TRBJ1-4; maybe TRBD1 (5 bases). The germline V and J ends were trimmed by 0 bases and 5 bases, with 7 bases remaining between them. The CDR3 covers 14 residues. Germline CDR1 reads ENHRY; CDR2 reads SYGVKD. The CDR3 here is CAISESGVNEKLFF. The CDR3 DNA follows: TGTGCCATCAGTGAGTCGGGGGTGAATGAAAAACTGTTTTTT.

This clonotype was counted many times. The rearrangement links TRBV28 to TRBJ2-1; D may be TRBD1 (6 bases). Per germline, CDR1 MDHEN and CDR2 SYDVKM. This CDR3 region has 14 residues. The CDR3 spells CAIEQGSSYNEQFF. The CDR3 DNA reads TGTGCAATTGAACAGGGCAGCTCCTACAATGAGCAGTTCTTC.

This clonotype appeared a few times. The V call is TRBV7-9, the J call TRBJ2-2, with D perhaps assigned TRBD1 or TRBD2 (6 bases each). V was trimmed by 5 bases and J by 7 bases, leaving 29 bases between them. The CDR3 is made up of 19 amino acids. Germline CDR1 and CDR2: SEHNR and FQNEAQ (reference sequence). CDR3 sequence reads: CASSRGGAVGQGIGGELFF. CDR3 nucleotide sequence: TGTGCCAGCAGCCGTGGAGGGGCGGTGGGTCAGGGGATCGGCGGGGAGCTGTTTTTT.

This chain connects TRBV20-1 to TRBJ1-2; D not certain. The V and J ends lost 4 bases and 4 bases respectively, with 13 bases between them. This CDR3 has 13 residues. The germline V gene has CDR1 DFQATT and CDR2 SNEGSKA (reference sequence). CDR3 nucleotides: TGCAGTGCTACCGAACAGAGTACCTATGGCTACACCTTC. Encoded protein: CSATEQSTYGYTF.

At least ten counts were recorded for this clonotype. One junction end does not reproduce the germline sequence, and a read error may be involved. The genes are TRBV7-2 and TRBJ2-3, with D unresolved. There are 12 residues in the CDR3. The germline CDR1 and CDR2 sequences are SGHTA and FQGNSA. The CDR3 bases are TGCGCCAGCAGCTTATTCACAGATACGCAGTATTTT. Translated, it gives CASSLFTDTQYF. Looking up the rest from reference TRBV7-2 and TRBJ2-3 gives the full variable domain: GAGVSQSPSNKVTEKGKDVELRCDPISGHTALYWYRQSLGQGLEFLIYFQGNSAPDKSGLPSDRFSAERTGGSVSTLTIQRTQQEDSAVYLCASSLFTDTQYFGPGTRLTVL.

This chain links TRBV5-1 with TRBJ1-1, with D hard to call. Germline V gene sequence: CDR1 SGHRS, CDR2 YFSETQ. V was trimmed by 1 base and J by 4 bases, leaving 8 bases between them. This CDR3 is 13 amino acids long. The CDR3 loop reads CASSLMDGTEAFF. As DNA, the CDR3 is TGCGCCAGCAGCTTGATGGACGGCACTGAAGCTTTCTTT.

This clonotype has a handful of counts. The V and J genes are TRBV3-1 and TRBJ1-6; maybe TRBD1 (5 bases). Trimming took off 4 bases at V and 4 bases at J, with 11 bases between the two ends. Germline V gene data show CDR1 as LGHDT and CDR2 as YNNKEL (reference sequence). The CDR3 totals 15 residues. The DNA for the CDR3 is TGTGCCAGCAGCCCGGGGGAGCAGTATAATTCACCCCTCCACTTT. It is translated as CASSPGEQYNSPLHF.

This clonotype was counted a few times. The chain combines TRBV28 with TRBJ1-2, with D hard to call. The CDR3 is 13 residues long. V dropped 5 bases and J dropped 4 bases, with 11 bases sitting between them. The germline gives CDR1 MDHEN, CDR2 SYDVKM. The CDR3 reads CASSPPRSYGYTF. The CDR3 nucleotides are TGTGCCAGCAGTCCCCCCCGTTCCTATGGCTACACCTTC.

This clonotype was seen at least ten times. The CDR3 protein is CASSPTTGQETQYF. The CDR3 DNA is TGCGCCAGCAGCCCCACGACAGGACAAGAGACCCAGTACTTC. V and J are TRBV4-1 and TRBJ2-5, with D possibly TRBD1 on 6 matching bases. Germline V CDR1 and CDR2: MGHRA, YSYEKL. The CDR3 is 14 amino acids. V was trimmed by 4 bases and J by 2 bases, leaving 11 bases between them.

In DNA, the CDR3 is TGTGCCAGCGGACTAGCGGGGGTGGAGACCCAGTACTTC. It translates to CASGLAGVETQYF. J is TRBJ2-5 and V is TRBV5-6, with 13 bases lining up with TRBD2. CDR3 length: 13 amino acids. After removal of 7 bases from V and 5 bases from J, the junction contained 2 bases not matched to a gene. CDR1 SGHDT and CDR2 YYEEEE come from the germline V gene. The full variable domain, its missing parts supplied by reference TRBV5-6 and TRBJ2-5, is DAGVTQSPTHLIKTRGQQVTLRCSPKSGHDTVSWYQQALGQGPQFIFQYYEEEERQRGNFPDRFSGHQFPNYSSELNVNALLLGDSALYLCASGLAGVETQYFGPGTRLLVL.

A few counts support this clonotype. CDR3 DNA sequence: TGCGCCAGCAGCTTGCGGGTGAACACCGGGGAGCTGTTTTTT. Translating gives CASSLRVNTGELFF. This chain joins TRBV5-1 and TRBJ2-2; D gene uncertain. Germline V lookup: CDR1 SGHRS, CDR2 YFSETQ. With 1 base removed from V and 1 base from J, the gap between germline ends came to 5 bases. CDR3 length: 14 residues.

This clonotype was seen a handful of times. The gene calls are TRBV11-2 and TRBJ1-4, with TRBD1 matching 9 bases. The CDR3 length is 16 residues. The J segment lost 7 bases and the V segment lost 4 bases, leaving 10 bases of the junction unmatched. Germline CDR1 reads SGHAT; CDR2 reads FQNNGV. The CDR3 sequence: CASSSNRGRILEKLFF. The CDR3 bases are TGTGCCAGCAGCTCCAACAGGGGGCGCATTCTTGAAAAACTGTTTTTT.

J is TRBJ2-4 and V is TRBV9, with TRBD2 matching 8 bases. From germline, CDR1 is SGDLS and CDR2 YYNGEE. J lost 8 bases, V lost 4 bases, and 14 bases had no gene match. This CDR3 contains 16 residues. CDR3 in amino acids: CASSPQGAGAADIQYF. For the CDR3, the DNA is TGTGCCAGCAGCCCCCAAGGAGCGGGGGCAGCGGACATTCAGTACTTC.

The chain employs TRBV10-1 and TRBJ2-2, with unresolved D. Trimming pared 4 bases from V and 0 bases from J, leaving 12 bases between. Per germline, CDR1 WNHNN and CDR2 SYGVQD (reference sequence). The CDR3 sequence is 16 residues long. The CDR3 sequence: CASSGARPTNTGELFF. In DNA, the CDR3 is TGCGCCAGCAGTGGAGCAAGGCCTACGAACACCGGGGAGCTGTTTTTT.

The table lists this clonotype with a few counts. The chain combines TRBV12-3 or TRBV12-4 with TRBJ1-2; the match to TRBD1 covers 10 bases. V lost 3 bases, J lost 7 bases, and 2 bases stayed unmatched. There are 13 residues in the CDR3. CDR3 sequence: CASSLGTGAGYTF. The CDR3 DNA reads TGTGCCAGCAGTTTGGGGACAGGGGCTGGCTACACCTTC.

This chain connects TRBV4-1 to TRBJ2-5, with 10 bases fitting TRBD2. V lost 0 bases, J lost 5 bases, and 12 bases stayed unmatched. The germline V gene encodes CDR1 MGHRA and CDR2 YSYEKL. The CDR3 totals 18 residues. DNA for the CDR3: TGCGCCAGCAGCCAAGAGGCTAGCGGGGGTACCCGATGGGAGACCCAGTACTTC. Translation gives CASSQEASGGTRWETQYF.

This chain joins TRBV6-2 or TRBV6-3 and TRBJ1-1; weak D call: TRBD1 (6 bases). V lost 5 bases, J lost 8 bases, and 12 bases lay in between. CDR1 and CDR2 from the germline V gene are MNHEY and SVGEGT. The CDR3 spans 12 residues. The CDR3 here is CASSQGLSEAFF. Written as DNA, the CDR3 is TGTGCCAGCAGTCAGGGGCTTTCAGAAGCTTTCTTT.

This clonotype has only a few counts. The V call is TRBV13, the J call TRBJ2-1, with TRBD1 as a possible D gene (6 bases). The V end was cut by 4 bases, the J end by 5 bases, with 21 bases between. From germline, CDR1 is PRHDT and CDR2 FYEKMQ (reference sequence). CDR3 length: 17 residues. The CDR3 DNA reads as TGTGCCAGCAGCTCTACAGGGTGGGCGTCTGGGGACAATGAGCAGTTCTTC. Translating it yields CASSSTGWASGDNEQFF.

This clonotype was detected only a few times. The V call is TRBV20-1, the J call TRBJ2-3; no definite D call. CDR1 is DFQATT, CDR2 SNEGSKA, per germline (reference sequence). The CDR3 is made up of 16 amino acids. Trimming removed 6 bases at V and 0 bases at J, with 19 bases between. CDR3 amino acids: CSAREPARASTDTQYF. The DNA of the CDR3 is TGCAGTGCCCGAGAGCCGGCTCGTGCTAGCACAGATACGCAGTATTTT.

This clonotype appeared a few times. The V call is TRBV5-6, the J call TRBJ2-7; a possible D gene is TRBD2 (5 bases). CDR3 size: 14 residues. Germline CDR1 reads SGHDT; CDR2 reads YYEEEE. V lost 7 bases, J lost 6 bases, and 20 bases lay in between. The CDR3 loop is CASRPMGVRTEQYF. The CDR3 nucleotides read TGTGCCAGCCGGCCTATGGGAGTGAGGACCGAGCAGTACTTC.